This entry lists 5 T cell receptor beta chains sequenced from one sample in a study of cytomegalovirus exposure and HLA in healthy donors. Vbeta (60) and Jbeta (13) primers were used in the PCR. This table comes from immunoSEQ multiplex PCR, and its TCRdb copy is limited to in-frame clones, with some not included. The sample carries about 140,000 clones, about 74% recorded once. Sequencing was carried out using PBMCs. Every receptor here comes from a woman aged 50 to 60 in good health and CMV-seronegative.

The chain combines TRBV6-1 with TRBJ1-5, with D hard to call. This CDR3 comprises 13 residues. Trimming pared 7 bases from V and 5 bases from J, leaving 12 bases between. CDR1 and CDR2 (germline): MNHNS, SASEGT. The CDR3 reads CASTPRSDQPQHF. The CDR3 region has the DNA TGTGCCAGCACACCCAGATCCGATCAGCCCCAGCATTTT.

The chain employs TRBV5-1 and TRBJ1-1; TRBD1 aligns across 7 bases. J gave up 0 bases and V 6 bases, and 11 bases lay outside the gene matches. This CDR3 has 16 amino acids. The germline gives CDR1 SGHRS, CDR2 YFSETQ. The CDR3 loop is CASMSRDRDMNTEAFF. The DNA for the CDR3 is TGCGCCAGCATGTCACGGGACAGAGACATGAACACTGAAGCTTTCTTT.

This clone was detected only a few times. This sequence joins TRBV7-6 and TRBJ2-2, with TRBD1 matching over 9 bases. Per the germline V gene, CDR1 is SGHVS and CDR2 is FNYEAQ. J was trimmed by 7 bases and V by 4 bases; bases with no gene match: 7. This CDR3 is 15 amino acids long. Written as DNA, the CDR3 is TGTGCCAGCAGCTCCGGGGACAGGGATGTCGGGGAGCTGTTTTTT. It encodes CASSSGDRDVGELFF.

The CDR3, as DNA: TGTGCCAGCACCTCCCCGCTGGGAGGGAGAGAGACCCAGTACTTC. Its translation: CASTSPLGGRETQYF. This chain joins TRBV7-6 and TRBJ2-5; TRBD2 aligns across 7 bases. The CDR3 has 15 amino acids. Looked up from germline, CDR1 is SGHVS and CDR2 is FNYEAQ. J lost 4 bases, V lost 7 bases, and 12 bases had no gene match.

The V call is TRBV5-4, the J call TRBJ2-1; a possible D gene is TRBD1 (6 bases). Germline CDR1 reads SGHNT; CDR2 reads YYREEE (reference sequence). The CDR3 runs 17 residues. Trimming removed 2 bases from V and 7 bases from J, with 22 bases in between. CDR3 bases: TGTGCCAGCAGCTTATTATTGGGGGCGCGGAGGTGGAATGAGCAGTTCTTC. Protein product: CASSLLLGARRWNEQFF.